This entry lists 21 T cell receptor beta chains sequenced from one sample in a study of T cells in Graves' hyperthyroidism and ophthalmopathy. Amplification of TCR beta CDR3 regions was performed using RNA transcripts as template. HTBI primers were used for first-round RT-PCR of the TCR CDR3. TCRdb reprocessed the multiplex PCR reads with MiXCR, giving one entry per CDR3 protein. The data hold approximately 360,000 distinct CDR3 sequences, with about a sixth observed a single time. Material: blood. The receptor set was obtained from a woman between 18 and 29 years old with Graves' hyperthyroidism that later progressed to Graves' ophthalmopathy.

This clonotype came up many times. The genes are TRBV28 and TRBJ2-2; D perhaps matches TRBD2 (7 bases). The V end lost 6 bases, the J end lost 5 bases, and 22 bases lay between the germline ends. The CDR3 loop spans 17 amino acids. Germline CDR1 is MDHEN and CDR2 is SYDVKM. CDR3 sequence (DNA): TGTGCCAGCAGACCGCCGGGGGCGGGAGTACAAACCGGGGAGCTGTTTTTT. It yields the protein CASRPPGAGVQTGELFF.

In this sample, this clonotype turned up many times. The rearrangement links TRBV4-3 to TRBJ2-1; weak D call: TRBD2 (6 bases). The V and J ends lost 0 bases and 1 base respectively, with 13 bases between them. Per the germline V gene, CDR1 is LGHNA and CDR2 is YSLEER. CDR3 length: 17 residues. The CDR3 sequence: CASSQDGAAGSYNEQFF. The DNA for the CDR3 is TGCGCCAGCAGCCAAGATGGGGCGGCGGGGTCCTACAATGAGCAGTTCTTC.

In its sample, this clonotype was seen many times. The CDR3 reads CASSLQAGGQEEQYF. The CDR3 region has the DNA TGCGCCAGCAGCTTACAAGCGGGAGGGCAGGAAGAGCAGTACTTC. V gene TRBV5-1 combines with J gene TRBJ2-7, with TRBD2 matching 10 bases. The CDR3 totals 15 residues. Germline values: CDR1 SGHRS, CDR2 YFSETQ. With V trimmed by 2 bases and J by 7 bases, 9 bases remained unmatched.

V usage is TRBV19 and J usage is TRBJ2-1; D is uncertain. V shed 4 bases and J shed 3 bases, with 16 bases lying between them. This CDR3 has 16 residues. From germline, CDR1 is LNHDA and CDR2 SQIVND (reference sequence). The CDR3 DNA reads as TGTGCCAGTAGTAGTGCGACTCGAACGCGCTACAATGAGCAGTTCTTC. It yields the protein CASSSATRTRYNEQFF.

This clonotype was recorded at least ten times. The J gene is TRBJ1-1, the V gene TRBV28; D call uncertain. Trimming removed 3 bases at V and 1 base at J, with 6 bases between. Germline CDR1 and CDR2: MDHEN and SYDVKM. The CDR3 consists of 13 residues. The DNA of the CDR3 is TGTGCCAGCAGTTTCTACGGGAACACTGAAGCTTTCTTT. As protein: CASSFYGNTEAFF.

V usage is TRBV7-2 and J usage is TRBJ2-2; D gene unclear. Germline CDR1 is SGHTA and CDR2 is FQGNSA. The CDR3 consists of 14 residues. V lost 1 base, J lost 5 bases, and 8 bases lay in between. This CDR3 reads CASSLEGRTGELFF. CDR3 coding DNA: TGTGCCAGCAGCTTAGAGGGTCGTACCGGGGAGCTGTTTTTT.

V usage is TRBV5-1 and J usage is TRBJ2-5; 8 nucleotides match TRBD1. The length of the CDR3 is 15 residues. Germline-derived CDR1 and CDR2 are SGHRS and YFSETQ. Trimming at V came to 3 bases and at J to 2 bases, leaving 6 bases not matched to a gene. CDR3 sequence: CASSWAGGSQETQYF. The CDR3 nucleotides are TGCGCCAGCAGCTGGGCAGGGGGCTCTCAAGAGACCCAGTACTTC.

This clonotype was recorded a few times. The V call is TRBV7-3, the J call TRBJ2-5, with 11 nucleotides matching TRBD2. The germline V gene encodes CDR1 SGHTA and CDR2 FQGTGA. V was pared by 5 bases and J by 1 base, with 6 bases of the junction left unmatched. The CDR3 runs 16 residues. For the CDR3, the DNA is TGTGCCAGCAGCCCCGGGGGACTAGCGGCCCAAGAGACCCAGTACTTC. Protein: CASSPGGLAAQETQYF.

This clonotype was found many times. The chain combines TRBV5-1 with TRBJ2-1; 9 bases agree with TRBD2. Germline CDR1 SGHRS, CDR2 YFSETQ. V was pared by 3 bases and J by 5 bases, with 9 bases of the junction left unmatched. The CDR3 contains 16 residues. CDR3 residues: CASSSSLAGGDNEQFF. The CDR3, as DNA: TGCGCCAGCAGCTCTTCCCTCGCGGGAGGGGACAATGAGCAGTTCTTC.

This clonotype was detected only a few times. One base away lies a much larger clone, so this may be a sequencing read error. The chain links TRBV28 to TRBJ2-1, with TRBD2 matching 7 bases. The CDR3 runs to 18 residues. From germline, CDR1 is MDHEN and CDR2 SYDVKM. The CDR3 DNA reads as TGTGCCAGCAGTTTCAGGCTAGCGGCCTTGTTCTCCTGCAATGAGCAGTTCTTC. Residues: CASSFRLAALFSCNEQFF.

This clonotype was counted at least ten times. The chain combines TRBV30 with TRBJ2-3, with TRBD2 identical over 14 bases. The CDR3 is made up of 15 amino acids. After removal of 2 bases from V and 6 bases from J, the junction contained 4 bases not matched to a gene. Germline loops: CDR1 GTSNPN, CDR2 SVGIG (reference sequence). This CDR3 is CAWSTGLAGDDTQYF. DNA of the CDR3: TGTGCCTGGAGTACGGGACTAGCGGGAGACGATACGCAGTATTTT.

The genes are TRBV20-1 and TRBJ1-5, with 11 nucleotides matching TRBD1. The CDR3 totals 16 residues. Germline V gives CDR1 DFQATT, CDR2 SNEGSKA (reference sequence). V gave up 4 bases and J gave up 3 bases; unmatched junction bases: 8. CDR3 sequence: CSAKTRTGGYNQPQHF. The CDR3 coding sequence is TGCAGTGCTAAGACTCGGACAGGGGGCTACAATCAGCCCCAGCATTTT.

This chain connects TRBV15 to TRBJ1-3; D might be TRBD1 (5 bases). Trimming removed 6 bases at V and 2 bases at J, with 14 bases between. From germline, CDR1 is LNHNV and CDR2 YYDKDF (reference sequence). This CDR3 is 15 amino acids long. The CDR3 reads CATSRDQGTGNTIYF. CDR3 bases: TGTGCCACCAGTAGGGACCAGGGTACTGGAAACACCATATATTTT.

This clonotype was recorded many times. The rearrangement joins TRBV20-1 to TRBJ1-4; 7 bases align to TRBD1. After removal of 5 bases from V and 8 bases from J, the junction contained 14 bases not matched to a gene. Germline V CDR1 and CDR2: DFQATT, SNEGSKA (reference sequence). The CDR3 is made up of 15 amino acids. CDR3 sequence: CSAVLTGARGEKLFF. In DNA form, the CDR3 reads TGCAGTGCTGTCTTAACAGGGGCTAGGGGCGAAAAACTGTTTTTT.

The V call is TRBV29-1, the J call TRBJ2-1, with 8 bases identical to TRBD2. The ends lost 7 bases at V and 5 bases at J; junction bases unmatched: 10. There are 14 residues in the CDR3. Looked up from germline, CDR1 is SQVTM and CDR2 is ANQGSEA. The CDR3, as DNA: TGCAGCGGGTTTTTTGCGGGAGGTGACAATGAGCAGTTCTTC. It encodes CSGFFAGGDNEQFF.

J is TRBJ1-3 and V is TRBV5-6; D remains unclear. Looked up from germline, CDR1 is SGHDT and CDR2 is YYEEEE. V lost 5 bases to trimming and J lost 0 bases, with 12 bases between them. This CDR3 is 15 amino acids long. As DNA, the CDR3 is TGTGCCAGCAGTAGTAGAGGAGCCTCTGGAAACACCATATATTTT. This translates into CASSSRGASGNTIYF.

In its sample, this clonotype was seen many times. V and J are TRBV2 and TRBJ2-2; no firm D call. Germline values: CDR1 SNHLY, CDR2 FYNNEI. The CDR3 extends over 13 amino acids. V lost 7 bases, J lost 5 bases, and 11 bases lay in between. CDR3 coding DNA: TGTGCCAGCACTCATAGGGATACCGGGGAGCTGTTTTTT. It is translated as CASTHRDTGELFF. Full variable domain (rest looked up from reference TRBV2 and TRBJ2-2): EPEVTQTPSHQVTQMGQEVILRCVPISNHLYFYWYRQILGQKVEFLVSFYNNEISEKSEIFDDQFSVERPDGSNFTLKIRSTKLEDSAMYFCASTHRDTGELFFGEGSRLTVL.

V and J are TRBV5-5 and TRBJ2-2, with a tentative D call TRBD2 (5 bases). This CDR3 comprises 14 residues. The V gene's germline CDR1 is SGHKS and CDR2 YYEKEE (reference sequence). Trimming cost V 4 bases and J 9 bases, with 16 bases left between them. In nucleotides, the CDR3 is TGTGCCAGCAGCCCGGGATACGTTCGCTGGGAGCTGTTTTTT. This translates into CASSPGYVRWELFF. Looking up the rest from reference TRBV5-5 and TRBJ2-2 gives the full variable domain: DAGVTQSPTHLIKTRGQQVTLRCSPISGHKSVSWYQQVLGQGPQFIFQYYEKEERGRGNFPDRFSARQFPNYSSELNVNALLLGDSALYLCASSPGYVRWELFFGEGSRLTVL.

This clonotype was recorded at least ten times. V gene TRBV7-8 combines with J gene TRBJ2-7, with D possibly matching TRBD2 (7 bases). CDR3 length: 15 residues. Trimming pared 5 bases from V and 2 bases from J, leaving 16 bases between. Germline CDR1 reads SGHVS; CDR2 reads FQNEAQ. The DNA for the CDR3 is TGTGCCAGCAGCCGGGGGGCGGGAGAAACCTACGAGCAGTACTTC. Translated: CASSRGAGETYEQYF.

This clonotype was recorded many times. The chain has TRBV30 and TRBJ1-5, with D unresolved. Trimming removed 0 bases at V and 2 bases at J, with 5 bases between. The CDR3 contains 13 residues. Looked up from germline, CDR1 is GTSNPN and CDR2 is SVGIG (reference sequence). The CDR3, as DNA: TGTGCCTGGAGTGTAGCTCGCAATCAGCCCCAGCATTTT. The encoded protein is CAWSVARNQPQHF.

The table lists this clonotype with a few counts. The chain has TRBV7-8 and TRBJ2-7, with TRBD1 as a possible D gene (6 bases). V was shortened by 0 bases and J by 3 bases, with 12 bases between the two germline ends. Germline V lookup: CDR1 SGHVS, CDR2 FQNEAQ. CDR3 length: 15 residues. The CDR3 coding sequence is TGTGCCAGCAGCTTAGCGGGGCCAGGGGTCTACGAGCAGTACTTC. Its translation is CASSLAGPGVYEQYF.